The rows below give T cell receptor beta chains drawn from one sample of a study of shared clonotypes between healthy human individuals. Assay: immunoSEQ multiplex PCR; the TCRdb copy retains only in-frame clones and omits some. The sample lists 2 million to 2.5 million clones, roughly 93% occurring once. The sample comprised naive CD4+ T cells from PBMCs. Receptor source: a man between 18 and 29 years old in good health. Some clones in this sample may be carry-over from other donors' samples. CDR3s include the opening cysteine and the closing phenylalanine or tryptophan. A D gene is named only where the DNA matches it firmly.

d_gene: TRBD1
v_gene: TRBV5-4
j_gene: TRBJ2-1
CDR3aa: CASSLFGQADHNEQFF

d_gene: TRBD1
v_gene: TRBV5-4
j_gene: TRBJ1-2
CDR3aa: CASRNRGGSNGYTF

d_gene: TRBD1
v_gene: TRBV15
j_gene: TRBJ1-4
CDR3aa: CATARDREEKLFF

d_gene: .
v_gene: TRBV5-1
j_gene: TRBJ2-5
CDR3aa: CASSLISGQETQYF

d_gene: .
v_gene: TRBV6-6
j_gene: TRBJ1-3
CDR3aa: CASRPPGVDNTIYF

d_gene: TRBD2
v_gene: TRBV29-1
j_gene: TRBJ2-7
CDR3aa: CSATSGSFNEQYF

d_gene: .
v_gene: TRBV18
j_gene: TRBJ2-7
CDR3aa: CASSPWRADYYEQYF

d_gene: TRBD1
v_gene: TRBV19
j_gene: TRBJ1-3
CDR3aa: CASSTRTGLAGNTIYF

d_gene: .
v_gene: TRBV30
j_gene: TRBJ2-7
CDR3aa: CAAEGNEQYF

d_gene: .
v_gene: TRBV10-1
j_gene: TRBJ1-1
CDR3aa: CASSERGGNGGEVEAFF

d_gene: .
v_gene: TRBV20-1
j_gene: TRBJ1-2
CDR3aa: CSASPGYGYTF

d_gene: TRBD1
v_gene: TRBV7-9
j_gene: TRBJ2-5
CDR3aa: CASSLGAGGLETQYF

d_gene: TRBD1
v_gene: TRBV28
j_gene: TRBJ1-2
CDR3aa: CASSLGTGAANYGYTF

d_gene: TRBD2
v_gene: TRBV11-2
j_gene: TRBJ2-3
CDR3aa: CASSRGVWTDTQYF

d_gene: .
v_gene: TRBV9
j_gene: TRBJ2-5
CDR3aa: CASSAGLRETQYF

d_gene: .
v_gene: TRBV4-1
j_gene: TRBJ2-1
CDR3aa: CASSQGDRLAEQFF

d_gene: TRBD1
v_gene: TRBV19
j_gene: TRBJ1-3
CDR3aa: CASSIDRGPGNTIYF

d_gene: .
v_gene: TRBV28
j_gene: TRBJ1-4
CDR3aa: CASSLSGTRNEKLFF

d_gene: TRBD1
v_gene: TRBV6-1
j_gene: TRBJ1-5
CDR3aa: CASTSRQGGYQPQHF

d_gene: .
v_gene: TRBV7-3
j_gene: TRBJ2-6
CDR3aa: CASSPGGSGANVLTF

d_gene: .
v_gene: TRBV27
j_gene: TRBJ2-1
CDR3aa: CASSQKGMWSYNEQFF

d_gene: TRBD1
v_gene: TRBV5-5
j_gene: TRBJ1-2
CDR3aa: CASSFITGVSYGYTF

d_gene: .
v_gene: TRBV9
j_gene: TRBJ2-2
CDR3aa: CASSWDTSANTGELFF

d_gene: TRBD2
v_gene: TRBV5-6
j_gene: TRBJ2-1
CDR3aa: CASTGTSGRASYNEQFF

d_gene: .
v_gene: TRBV6-6
j_gene: TRBJ2-2
CDR3aa: CASNQMGPTGELFF

d_gene: .
v_gene: TRBV28
j_gene: TRBJ1-4
CDR3aa: CASSFGLREKLFF

d_gene: .
v_gene: TRBV21-1
j_gene: TRBJ1-1
CDR3aa: CASSKALSESFMNTEAFF

d_gene: TRBD2
v_gene: TRBV7-3
j_gene: TRBJ2-3
CDR3aa: CASSLLAGVSDTQYF

d_gene: .
v_gene: TRBV20-1
j_gene: TRBJ2-7
CDR3aa: CSARGIYEQYF

d_gene: .
v_gene: TRBV21-1
j_gene: TRBJ1-5
CDR3aa: CASSKGGGRKGNQPQHF

d_gene: TRBD2
v_gene: TRBV5-4
j_gene: TRBJ2-1
CDR3aa: CASSQASGSMYEQFF

d_gene: .
v_gene: TRBV2
j_gene: TRBJ1-1
CDR3aa: CASRAKGGTEAFF

d_gene: TRBD2
v_gene: TRBV5-1
j_gene: TRBJ2-1
CDR3aa: CASSFTLAGVENNEQFF

d_gene: TRBD1
v_gene: TRBV30
j_gene: TRBJ2-2
CDR3aa: CAWSDDRTGGTGELFF

d_gene: .
v_gene: TRBV28
j_gene: TRBJ1-2
CDR3aa: CASSFRNYGYTF

d_gene: .
v_gene: TRBV28
j_gene: TRBJ1-1
CDR3aa: CASSYERGTEAFF

d_gene: TRBD1
v_gene: TRBV19
j_gene: TRBJ1-2
CDR3aa: CASSIGGQEAYGYTF

d_gene: .
v_gene: TRBV7-9
j_gene: TRBJ1-1
CDR3aa: CASSREGRNTEAFF

d_gene: .
v_gene: TRBV28
j_gene: TRBJ2-7
CDR3aa: CASSLRARRRYEQYF

d_gene: .
v_gene: TRBV14
j_gene: TRBJ2-3
CDR3aa: CASSRGTDTQYF

d_gene: .
v_gene: TRBV16
j_gene: TRBJ1-2
CDR3aa: CASSQSGGFYGYTF

d_gene: .
v_gene: TRBV9
j_gene: TRBJ2-2
CDR3aa: CASSVNPPTGYGELFF

d_gene: TRBD2
v_gene: TRBV28
j_gene: TRBJ2-5
CDR3aa: CASSPVAGGGETQYF

d_gene: .
v_gene: TRBV15
j_gene: TRBJ2-5
CDR3aa: CATSRDPVGTQYF

d_gene: TRBD1
v_gene: TRBV28
j_gene: TRBJ2-7
CDR3aa: CASTEGRGFAEQYF

d_gene: .
v_gene: TRBV4-1
j_gene: TRBJ2-1
CDR3aa: CASSQLGPLPTQGSYNEQFF